One and the same sample provided the 27 T cell receptor beta chains below, sequenced in a study of identical twins. Using its own MiXCR run on the 5' RACE reads, TCRdb lists one record per CDR3 protein. The sample has 1.5 million to 2 million distinct CDR3 sequences; around 33% are singletons. The sequencing sample was made of cord blood. The origin of the receptors is a newborn girl in good health.

The chain uses TRBV7-2 and TRBJ2-3; 13 bases agree with TRBD2. Germline assignment: CDR1 SGHTA and CDR2 FQGNSA. The CDR3 runs 15 residues. The V segment lost 5 bases and the J segment 6 bases; nucleotides outside the gene matches: 5. The CDR3 protein is CASSTGLAGVDTQYF. The CDR3, as DNA: TGTGCCAGCAGCACCGGACTAGCGGGGGTGGATACGCAGTATTTT.

The chain carries TRBV4-1 and TRBJ2-5; TRBD1 or TRBD2 may be the D gene (5 bases each). The CDR3 contains 15 residues. Germline CDR1 is MGHRA and CDR2 is YSYEKL. Trimming shortened V by 0 bases and J by 4 bases, and 12 bases separated the two germline ends. The CDR3 DNA sequence: TGCGCCAGCAGCCAAGATCCCCACGGGACAGAGACCCAGTACTTC. Protein product: CASSQDPHGTETQYF.

This chain uses TRBV27 with TRBJ1-6; 8 bases are shared with TRBD1. V shed 6 bases and J 8 bases; nucleotides not matched to a gene: 12. Germline V gives CDR1 MNHEY, CDR2 SMNVEV (reference sequence). The CDR3 has 16 amino acids. The CDR3 nucleotides read TGTGCCAGCAGAACTCAGGGGGCTGTGCTATATTCACCCCTCCACTTT. It specifies CASRTQGAVLYSPLHF.

This clonotype was counted between two and nine times. The chain uses TRBV7-2 and TRBJ2-5; unclear D gene. There are 15 residues in the CDR3. The germline V and J ends were trimmed by 1 base and 5 bases, with 14 bases remaining between them. Germline CDR1 and CDR2: SGHTA and FQGNSA. CDR3 DNA sequence: TGTGCCAGCAGCTTAGTGGTGACGAGAAAGGAGACCCAGTACTTC. Amino acid sequence: CASSLVVTRKETQYF.

The chain recombines TRBV29-1 with TRBJ2-7; D is perhaps TRBD2 (6 bases). This CDR3 is built from 15 residues. The germline CDR1 and CDR2 sequences are SQVTM and ANQGSEA. Between the trimmed V and J ends, which lost 7 bases and 4 bases, there was a span of 23 bases. The CDR3 DNA sequence: TGCAGCGCCTTGGACGGGGGATCAGCCTTGTACGAGCAGTACTTC. Protein sequence: CSALDGGSALYEQYF.

This clonotype was counted only a few times. The rearrangement joins TRBV18 to TRBJ2-3, with D possibly being TRBD2 (5 bases). This CDR3 spans 14 amino acids. Trimming took 1 base from V and 6 from J, leaving 11 bases between them. The germline gives CDR1 KGHSH, CDR2 LQKENI. The CDR3 region is CASSPLRGEDTQYF. The CDR3 DNA sequence: TGTGCCAGCTCACCACTCCGGGGAGAGGATACGCAGTATTTT.

The chain links TRBV27 to TRBJ1-1; 7 bases are shared with TRBD1. CDR3 length: 13 residues. CDR1 is MNHEY and CDR2 is SMNVEV in the germline V gene (reference sequence). V shed 5 bases, J shed 5 bases, and the junction held 5 bases outside the gene matches. The CDR3 sequence is CASSRATGTEAFF. The CDR3 region has the DNA TGTGCCAGCAGTCGCGCGACAGGGACTGAAGCTTTCTTT.

V gene TRBV12-3 or TRBV12-4 combines with J gene TRBJ2-1, with D maybe TRBD1 (6 bases). The V and J ends lost 3 bases and 4 bases respectively, with 16 bases between them. The CDR3 runs to 16 residues. CDR3 loop: CASSFPNRVGYNEQFF. In nucleotides, the CDR3 is TGTGCCAGCAGTTTCCCTAACAGGGTCGGGTACAATGAGCAGTTCTTC.

The table lists this clonotype with a few counts. This sequence joins TRBV19 and TRBJ2-3; TRBD1 aligns across 8 bases. The CDR3 is made up of 15 amino acids. V was clipped by 3 bases and J by 8 bases; unmatched bases: 10. The germline gives CDR1 LNHDA, CDR2 SQIVND (reference sequence). The CDR3 loop reads CASSMGRGLSVTQYF. As DNA, the CDR3 is TGTGCCAGTAGTATGGGCAGGGGGCTATCTGTTACGCAGTATTTT.

The gene calls are TRBV7-2 and TRBJ2-4; 8 bases line up with TRBD2. TRBJ2-7 explains the end of the DNA better; the J call may be wrong. The CDR3 covers 16 residues. Germline CDR1 SGHTA, CDR2 FQGNSA. The DNA of the CDR3 is TGTGCCAGCAGCTTAGGGCCTGTTAGCGGGGCCTACGAGCAGTACTTC. As protein: CASSLGPVSGAYEQYF.

V and J are TRBV6-1 and TRBJ1-4, with unresolved D. Trimming took off 2 bases at V and 4 bases at J, with 11 bases between the two ends. Germline V CDR1 and CDR2: MNHNS, SASEGT. The CDR3 runs 15 residues. This CDR3 reads CASSEFRSVNEKLFF. The DNA of the CDR3 is TGTGCCAGCAGTGAATTTCGGTCGGTTAATGAAAAACTGTTTTTT.

The chain joins TRBV5-1 to TRBJ2-1; possibly TRBD1 for D (5 bases). The CDR3 is 15 amino acids. The V end lost 4 bases, the J end lost 4 bases, and 15 bases lay between the germline ends. CDR1 is SGHRS, CDR2 YFSETQ, per germline. The CDR3, as DNA: TGCGCCAGCAGCGTAGGGGTTTTCCTTTACAATGAGCAGTTCTTC. This translates into CASSVGVFLYNEQFF.

This clonotype was seen only a few times. V gene TRBV16 combines with J gene TRBJ1-2; 11 bases match TRBD1. The junction had 5 bases not matched to a gene; V was cut back by 3 bases and J by 5 bases. Germline V gene data show CDR1 as KGHSY and CDR2 as FQNENV. There are 15 residues in the CDR3. The CDR3 region is CASSQPRDRGYGYTF. CDR3 in DNA: TGTGCCAGCAGCCAGCCCCGGGACAGGGGGTATGGCTACACCTTC.

Concerning this clonotype: The junction differs from germline at one of its ends, possibly a read error. The V gene is TRBV4-2, the J gene TRBJ1-6, with 8 positions matching TRBD1. The CDR3 has 15 residues. Germline lookup yields CDR1 LGHNA and CDR2 YNFKEQ. This CDR3 is CASSQGQGANSLLHF. CDR3 nucleotide sequence: TGTGCCAGCAGCCAAGGGCAGGGGGCTAATTCACTCCTCCACTTT.

This clonotype was detected once. The CDR3 bases are TGTGCCTGGAGGGAAAGCGGGGGCAGCTCCTACAATGAGCAGTTCTTC. It yields the protein CAWRESGGSSYNEQFF. The chain carries TRBV30 and TRBJ2-1; TRBD2 aligns across 8 bases. Germline CDR1 reads GTSNPN; CDR2 reads SVGIG (reference sequence). CDR3 length: 16 residues. V lost 3 bases and J lost 0; bases outside the gene matches: 7. The variable domain in full, with the rest retrieved from reference TRBV30 and TRBJ2-1, is SQTIHQWPATLVQPVGSPLSLECTVEGTSNPNLYWYRQAAGRGLQLLFYSVGIGQISSEVPQNLSASRPQDRQFILSSKKLLLSDSGFYLCAWRESGGSSYNEQFFGPGTRLTVL.

This clonotype has only a few counts. For the CDR3, the DNA is TGTGCCAGCAGTTACTCGAATCGGCTAGCGGGAACCACAGATACGCAGTATTTT. Amino acid sequence: CASSYSNRLAGTTDTQYF. The chain joins TRBV6-5 to TRBJ2-3, with 9 nucleotides matching TRBD2. Germline V lookup: CDR1 MNHEY, CDR2 SVGAGI. The CDR3 is 18 residues long. The ends lost 0 bases at V and 2 bases at J; junction bases unmatched: 9.

As for this clonotype: A much larger clonotype is one base distant, so this may be a read error. The chain recombines TRBV27 with TRBJ2-7; TRBD1 might be the D (7 bases). Trimming pared 0 bases from V and 2 bases from J, leaving 23 bases between. The CDR3 has 19 amino acids. Germline CDR1 reads MNHEY; CDR2 reads SMNVEV (reference sequence). The CDR3 DNA is TGTGCCAGCAGTTTATCGTCGGCTAGCGAGGGGGCTAGGACCTACGAGCAGTACTTC. Amino acids: CASSLSSASEGARTYEQYF.

As regards this clonotype: A read error may explain this, as a much larger clone is one base away. The chain is built from TRBV28 and TRBJ2-7; perhaps TRBD1 as D (6 bases). CDR1 and CDR2 from the germline V gene are MDHEN and SYDVKM. This CDR3 spans 13 amino acids. CDR3 bases: TGTGCCAGCGGTTTACCCCACAGGGACGAGCAGTACTTC. Translation: CASGLPHRDEQYF.

This clonotype was counted many times. The chain links TRBV7-2 to TRBJ2-1, with TRBD2 matching over 12 bases. This CDR3 region has 15 residues. In germline, CDR1 is SGHTA, CDR2 FQGNSA. V shed 3 bases, J shed 6 bases, and the junction held 3 bases outside the gene matches. The CDR3 DNA reads as TGTGCCAGCAGCTTTAGGACTAGCGGGACCAATGAGCAGTTCTTC. Encoded protein: CASSFRTSGTNEQFF.

This clonotype has only one observation. This sequence joins TRBV6-1 and TRBJ1-1; no clear D gene. V lost 4 bases, J lost 0 bases, and 12 bases lay in between. The CDR3 sequence is 15 residues long. CDR1 MNHNS and CDR2 SASEGT come from the germline V gene. CDR3: CASSGRGGLNTEAFF. The DNA of the CDR3 is TGTGCCAGCAGTGGTCGAGGAGGATTGAACACTGAAGCTTTCTTT.

Only a few counts were recorded for this clonotype. V usage is TRBV21-1 and J usage is TRBJ2-3; the D call TRBD2 from the table was never checked on the DNA. TRBV21-1 has pseudogene status. This CDR3 has 18 residues. The CDR3 spells CASSNIAGVLTSTDTQYF. CDR3 coding DNA: TGTGCCAGCAGCAACATAGCGGGGGTTCTCACTAGCACAGATACGCAGTATTTT.

The chain carries TRBV29-1 and TRBJ2-1; 14 bases line up with TRBD2. This CDR3 spans 13 amino acids. Germline CDR1 SQVTM, CDR2 ANQGSEA. The J segment lost 13 bases and the V segment lost 6 bases, leaving 8 bases of the junction unmatched. The CDR3 DNA reads TGCAGCGTGGAGCCGACTAGCGGGGGGGCCCAGTTCTTC. Encoded protein: CSVEPTSGGAQFF.

The V gene is TRBV11-2, the J gene TRBJ2-1; maybe TRBD1 (6 bases). V lost 1 base and J lost 8, with 15 bases in between. This CDR3 has 15 residues. In germline, CDR1 is SGHAT, CDR2 FQNNGV. The CDR3: CASSLAGTPYDEQFF. The CDR3 bases are TGTGCCAGCAGCTTAGCCGGGACACCGTACGATGAGCAGTTCTTC.

The chain employs TRBV2 and TRBJ2-5; TRBD1 matches at 8 bases. There are 12 residues in the CDR3. The ends lost 7 bases at V and 13 bases at J; junction bases unmatched: 11. Germline V gene data show CDR1 as SNHLY and CDR2 as FYNNEI. The CDR3, as DNA: TGTGCCAGCACCGATGAAGGACAGGGTGCGTACTTC. Amino acids: CASTDEGQGAYF.

The V gene is TRBV9, the J gene TRBJ1-1, with 11 bases that match TRBD1. V dropped 3 bases and J dropped 10; count of bases not matched to a gene: 11. The CDR3 length is 15 residues. In germline, CDR1 is SGDLS, CDR2 YYNGEE. The CDR3 loop is CASSEGTGGQAVAFF. CDR3 in DNA: TGTGCCAGCAGCGAAGGGACAGGGGGACAAGCTGTAGCTTTCTTT.

V is TRBV5-1 and J is TRBJ2-3, with 13 nucleotides matching TRBD2. Trimming cost V 1 base and J 2 bases; bases outside gene matches: 13. The CDR3 has 20 amino acids. Germline lookup yields CDR1 SGHRS and CDR2 YFSETQ. DNA for the CDR3: TGCGCCAGCAGCTTGTTCCCCGGACTAGCGGGGGTCGCCACCACAGATACGCAGTATTTT. It codes for CASSLFPGLAGVATTDTQYF.

The chain carries TRBV20-1 and TRBJ2-7; possibly TRBD1 or TRBD2 for D (5 bases each). Between the trimmed V and J ends, which lost 5 bases and 2 bases, there was a span of 13 bases. Germline CDR1 DFQATT, CDR2 SNEGSKA (reference sequence). The CDR3 is 13 residues long. The CDR3 loop is CSACKLGAYEQYF. CDR3 in DNA: TGCAGTGCTTGCAAACTGGGGGCCTACGAGCAGTACTTC.